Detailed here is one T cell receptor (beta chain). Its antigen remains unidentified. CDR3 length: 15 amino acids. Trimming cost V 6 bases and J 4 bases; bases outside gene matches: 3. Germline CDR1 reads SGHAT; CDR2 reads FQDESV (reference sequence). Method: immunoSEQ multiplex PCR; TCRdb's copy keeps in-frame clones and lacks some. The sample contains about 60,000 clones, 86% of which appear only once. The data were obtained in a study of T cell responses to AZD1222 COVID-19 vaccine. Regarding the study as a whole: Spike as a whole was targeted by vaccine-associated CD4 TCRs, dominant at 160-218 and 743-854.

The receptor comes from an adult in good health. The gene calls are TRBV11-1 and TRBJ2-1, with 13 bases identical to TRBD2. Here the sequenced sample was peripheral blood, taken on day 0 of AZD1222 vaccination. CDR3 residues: CASRRLAGGYNEQFF. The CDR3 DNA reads TGTGCCAGCAGAAGACTAGCGGGAGGTTACAATGAGCAGTTCTTC.